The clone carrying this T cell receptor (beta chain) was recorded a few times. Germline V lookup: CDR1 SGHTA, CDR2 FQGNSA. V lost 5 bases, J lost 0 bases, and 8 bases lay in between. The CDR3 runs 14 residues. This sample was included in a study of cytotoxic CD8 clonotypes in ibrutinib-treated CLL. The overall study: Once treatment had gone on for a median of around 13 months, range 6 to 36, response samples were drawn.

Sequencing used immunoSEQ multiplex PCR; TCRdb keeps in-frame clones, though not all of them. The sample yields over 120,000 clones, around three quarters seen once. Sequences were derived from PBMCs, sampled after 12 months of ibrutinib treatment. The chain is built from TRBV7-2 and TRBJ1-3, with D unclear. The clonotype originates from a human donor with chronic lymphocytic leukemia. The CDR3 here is CASSRPFSGNTIYF. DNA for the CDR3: TGTGCCAGCAGCCGACCGTTCTCTGGAAACACCATATATTTT.